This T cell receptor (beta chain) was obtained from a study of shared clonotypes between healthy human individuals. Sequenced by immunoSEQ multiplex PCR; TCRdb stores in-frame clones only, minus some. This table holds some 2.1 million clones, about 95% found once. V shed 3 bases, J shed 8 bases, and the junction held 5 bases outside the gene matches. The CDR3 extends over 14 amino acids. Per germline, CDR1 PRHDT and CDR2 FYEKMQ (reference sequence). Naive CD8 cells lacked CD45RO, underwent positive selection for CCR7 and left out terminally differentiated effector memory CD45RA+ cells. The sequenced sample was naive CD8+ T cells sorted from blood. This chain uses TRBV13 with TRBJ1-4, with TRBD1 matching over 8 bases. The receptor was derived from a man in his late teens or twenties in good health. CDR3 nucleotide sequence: TGTGCCAGCAGCTTTGGCAGGGGGCAGGAAAAACTGTTTTTT. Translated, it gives CASSFGRGQEKLFF. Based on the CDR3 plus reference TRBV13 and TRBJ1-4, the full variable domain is AAGVIQSPRHLIKEKRETATLKCYPIPRHDTVYWYQQGPGQDPQFLISFYEKMQSDKGSIPDRFSAQQFSDYHSELNMSSLELGDSALYFCASSFGRGQEKLFFGSGTQLSVL.